Shown below are 10 T cell receptor beta chains from a single sample sequenced in a study of beta chain features in type 1 diabetes. The study, taken as a whole, reports: There was a moderate but significant shortening of TCRB CDR3s in all four CD4+ subsets of Type 1 diabetes patients.

Antigen specificity for these receptors is unknown. TCRB transcripts that were expressed got sequenced, as all of the isolated RNA had been reverse transcribed. The repertoire was sequenced with immunoSEQ multiplex PCR; TCRdb's copy has only in-frame clones and lacks some. The profile shows approximately 250,000 clones, 24% of them singletons. Source material: naive CD4+ T cells from blood. The receptors were gathered from a woman aged 30 to 39 with type 1 diabetes.

This clone was seen only a few times. The rearrangement links TRBV27 to TRBJ1-5; tentatively, D is TRBD1 (6 bases). Trimming stripped 5 bases from V and 1 base from J, with 9 bases between. This CDR3 comprises 14 residues. Germline CDR1 is MNHEY and CDR2 is SMNVEV (reference sequence). The CDR3 DNA follows: TGTGCCAGCAGTACAGGGACGAGCAATCAGCCCCAGCATTTT. Amino acids: CASSTGTSNQPQHF.

This clone showed up just a few times. V is TRBV9 and J is TRBJ1-1; D gene unclear. The CDR3 contains 15 residues. CDR1 is SGDLS, CDR2 YYNGEE, per germline. V lost 3 bases and J lost 1, with 13 bases in between. This CDR3 is CASSEGLQENTEAFF. The DNA of the CDR3 is TGTGCCAGCAGCGAAGGCCTTCAGGAGAACACTGAAGCTTTCTTT.

This clone was seen only a few times. This chain links TRBV18 with TRBJ2-7; 8 nucleotides line up with TRBD1. Germline loops: CDR1 KGHSH, CDR2 LQKENI. The CDR3 sequence is 15 residues long. V shed 3 bases, J shed 3 bases, and the junction held 7 bases outside the gene matches. This CDR3 reads CASSPSGQAYYEQYF. Here the CDR3 DNA reads TGTGCCAGCTCACCCTCGGGACAGGCATACTACGAGCAGTACTTC.

The chain is built from TRBV27 and TRBJ2-1; a weak D match, TRBD2 (6 bases). CDR1 is MNHEY and CDR2 is SMNVEV in the germline V gene (reference sequence). The CDR3 is 15 amino acids. Trimming pared 6 bases from V and 4 bases from J, leaving 16 bases between. In DNA form, the CDR3 reads TGTGCCAGCAGACTAGCTGGGGCGGGTTACAATGAGCAGTTCTTC. Residues: CASRLAGAGYNEQFF.

This clone was observed a handful of times. The chain couples TRBV4-1 to TRBJ2-7, with TRBD2 identical over 7 bases. The CDR3 runs 16 residues. The V segment lost 1 base and the J segment 1 base; nucleotides outside the gene matches: 7. Germline V gives CDR1 MGHRA, CDR2 YSYEKL. CDR3 bases: TGCGCCAGCAGCCAAGTGGGGGGGAGCCGTTCCTACGAGCAGTACTTC. It specifies CASSQVGGSRSYEQYF.

This clone was seen a handful of times. The chain employs TRBV5-4 and TRBJ1-1; 8 bases match TRBD1. This CDR3 has 13 residues. In germline, CDR1 is SGHNT, CDR2 YYREEE (reference sequence). J lost 2 bases, V lost 6 bases, and 3 bases had no gene match. The CDR3 here is CASNDRGNTEAFF. Here the CDR3 DNA reads TGTGCCAGCAACGACAGGGGAAACACTGAAGCTTTCTTT.

V gene TRBV2 combines with J gene TRBJ2-7; 7 nucleotides match TRBD1. Germline V gene lookup returns CDR1 SNHLY and CDR2 FYNNEI. Losses at the gene ends were 3 bases for V and 1 base for J; bases not matched to a gene: 9. The CDR3 has 16 residues. CDR3 sequence reads: CASSDRRTGQSYEQYF. The CDR3 nucleotides read TGTGCCAGCAGTGATCGTAGGACAGGCCAATCCTACGAGCAGTACTTC.

J is TRBJ2-1 and V is TRBV4-2; TRBD2 matches at 11 bases. From germline, CDR1 is LGHNA and CDR2 YNFKEQ. V was clipped by 6 bases and J by 8 bases; unmatched bases: 9. This CDR3 has 15 amino acids. The CDR3 DNA follows: TGTGCCAGCAGTGTAGGGACTAGCGGTCGGGATGAGCAGTTCTTC. This translates into CASSVGTSGRDEQFF.

The genes are TRBV4-2 and TRBJ2-7; 9 nucleotides align to TRBD1. Germline lookup yields CDR1 LGHNA and CDR2 YNFKEQ. The CDR3 is 15 amino acids. The V and J ends lost 3 bases and 2 bases, in that order; junction bases with no gene match: 5. The CDR3 DNA sequence: TGTGCCAGCAGCCAGGGACAGGGTCGCCCCTACGAGCAGTACTTC. Its protein is CASSQGQGRPYEQYF.

In its sample, this clone was seen a few times. The CDR3: CASSPLGLGVNEQFF. In DNA, the CDR3 is TGCGCCAGCAGCCCACTAGGGTTGGGAGTCAATGAGCAGTTCTTC. The chain joins TRBV4-1 to TRBJ2-1; maybe TRBD2 (5 bases). This CDR3 contains 15 residues. V lost 4 bases and J lost 6, with 16 bases in between. Germline V gene sequence: CDR1 MGHRA, CDR2 YSYEKL.